The next 25 T cell receptor beta chains were all read from a single sample in a study of CD8 T cells in ankylosing spondylitis. TCRdb recomputed calls from the 5' RACE reads with MiXCR, one row per CDR3 protein. The sample includes 180,000 or so distinct CDR3 sequences, around 10% seen only once; the top ten take just under 30%. The sequencing sample was made of blood, either unsorted or a sorted T cell fraction (not recorded which). These receptor sequences come from a male donor with ankylosing spondylitis or in good health (not recorded which).

This clonotype showed up many times. The V gene is TRBV7-9, the J gene TRBJ2-5; perhaps D is TRBD1 or TRBD2 (5 bases each). The germline V gene encodes CDR1 SEHNR and CDR2 FQNEAQ (reference sequence). CDR3 length: 15 residues. V was shortened by 4 bases and J by 9 bases, with 21 bases between the two germline ends. CDR3 sequence: CASSWGPRDDGAQYF. The CDR3 DNA reads as TGTGCCAGCAGCTGGGGACCGAGGGACGATGGGGCCCAGTACTTC.

J is TRBJ1-6 and V is TRBV5-1, with D possibly being TRBD1 (5 bases). CDR1 SGHRS and CDR2 YFSETQ come from the germline V gene. Trimming pared 4 bases from V and 5 bases from J, leaving 10 bases between. The CDR3 sequence is 14 residues long. The chain's CDR3 is CASSQRGNNSPLHF. The CDR3 nucleotides read TGCGCCAGCAGCCAGCGGGGGAATAATTCACCCCTCCACTTT.

There are many counts of this clonotype. The chain combines TRBV28 with TRBJ2-3; no definite D call. Germline V gives CDR1 MDHEN, CDR2 SYDVKM. The CDR3 covers 13 residues. V shed 6 bases and J shed 7 bases, with 14 bases lying between them. The CDR3 here is CASRPRNPYTQYF. The DNA of the CDR3 is TGTGCCAGCAGGCCGAGGAACCCTTATACGCAGTATTTT.

In its sample, this clonotype was seen many times. This rearrangement joins TRBV3-1 to TRBJ1-5; D gene ambiguous. Germline values: CDR1 LGHDT, CDR2 YNNKEL (reference sequence). The V end was cut by 3 bases, the J end by 0 bases, with 12 bases between. This CDR3 has 16 residues. The CDR3 spells CASSHSSEGSNQPQHF. In DNA form, the CDR3 reads TGTGCCAGCAGCCACTCCTCGGAGGGTAGCAATCAGCCCCAGCATTTT.

The sample holds many counts of this clonotype. The chain links TRBV6-5 to TRBJ1-4; D perhaps matches TRBD1 (5 bases). This CDR3 has 13 residues. Trimming stripped 0 bases from V and 13 bases from J, with 12 bases between. The germline V gene has CDR1 MNHEY and CDR2 SVGAGI. The CDR3 DNA reads TGTGCCAGCAGTTACTCGGGGGAGACGGGACTGTTTTTT. Encoded protein: CASSYSGETGLFF.

This clonotype has only a few counts. The chain has TRBV4-2 and TRBJ1-4, with 10 bases that match TRBD1. This CDR3 contains 18 residues. V lost 4 bases and J lost 7; bases outside the gene matches: 15. Germline V lookup: CDR1 LGHNA, CDR2 YNFKEQ. The CDR3 sequence: CASSPRPGQGGLIEKLFF. As DNA, the CDR3 is TGTGCCAGCAGCCCAAGACCTGGACAGGGGGGATTAATTGAAAAACTGTTTTTT.

This clonotype showed up just a few times. This chain uses TRBV12-5 with TRBJ1-1, with D possibly TRBD1 on 5 matching bases. Trimming cost V 3 bases and J 6 bases, with 8 bases left between them. Germline loops: CDR1 LGHNT, CDR2 FRNRAP. The CDR3 runs to 12 residues. The CDR3 nucleotides read TGTGCTAGTGGTTTTGCAGGGTCTGAAGCTTTCTTT. This codes for CASGFAGSEAFF.

This clonotype was seen many times. The chain carries TRBV2 and TRBJ2-7; D unresolved. This CDR3 comprises 14 residues. Germline assignment: CDR1 SNHLY and CDR2 FYNNEI. V lost 7 bases and J lost 6, with 19 bases in between. This CDR3 is CASTPRPPGSEQYF. CDR3 nucleotide sequence: TGTGCCAGCACCCCCCGGCCCCCAGGTAGCGAGCAGTACTTC.

The rearrangement uses TRBV5-6 and TRBJ2-2, with 7 bases that match TRBD1. CDR3 length: 18 amino acids. The germline CDR1 and CDR2 sequences are SGHDT and YYEEEE. Germline trimming cut 2 bases from V and 6 bases from J; bases unmatched to any gene: 16. CDR3 loop: CASSLKPTRGQGAGELFF. For the CDR3, the DNA is TGTGCCAGCAGCTTAAAACCAACAAGGGGGCAGGGGGCCGGGGAGCTGTTTTTT. The variable domain in full, with the rest retrieved from reference TRBV5-6 and TRBJ2-2, is DAGVTQSPTHLIKTRGQQVTLRCSPKSGHDTVSWYQQALGQGPQFIFQYYEEEERQRGNFPDRFSGHQFPNYSSELNVNALLLGDSALYLCASSLKPTRGQGAGELFFGEGSRLTVL.

This clonotype has more than one count but fewer than ten. CDR3 residues: CASSFTPQGQETQYF. CDR3 coding DNA: TGCGCCAGCAGTTTTACCCCACAGGGACAAGAGACCCAGTACTTC. The chain employs TRBV5-1 and TRBJ2-5, with D possibly being TRBD1 (6 bases). The V gene's germline CDR1 is SGHRS and CDR2 YFSETQ. The CDR3 is made up of 15 amino acids. The V gene lost 5 bases and the J gene lost 2 bases, with 16 bases spanning the gap.

This clonotype has ten or more counts. This chain connects TRBV6-1 to TRBJ1-2; perhaps TRBD1 as D (6 bases). V lost 4 bases, J lost 5 bases, and 14 bases lay in between. The CDR3 loop spans 14 amino acids. Per germline, CDR1 MNHNS and CDR2 SASEGT. For the CDR3, the DNA is TGTGCCAGCAGTGCGGGCAGGGGTAATTATGGCTACACCTTC. It codes for CASSAGRGNYGYTF.

The chain has TRBV7-9 and TRBJ2-7; TRBD1 matches at 7 bases. V lost 5 bases, J lost 8 bases, and 15 bases stayed unmatched. The CDR3 is 15 residues long. The germline gives CDR1 SEHNR, CDR2 FQNEAQ (reference sequence). The CDR3 nucleotides are TGTGCCAGCAGCCCCCCGACAGGGCGCCCGGGCAAGCAGTACTTC. Encoded protein: CASSPPTGRPGKQYF.

This clonotype was observed at least ten times. The V call is TRBV29-1, the J call TRBJ1-2, with 11 nucleotides matching TRBD1. Germline V gene lookup returns CDR1 SQVTM and CDR2 ANQGSEA. The CDR3 spans 15 residues. With V trimmed by 6 bases and J by 6 bases, 12 bases remained unmatched. CDR3 region: CSVYGQGASEDGYTF. CDR3 coding DNA: TGCAGCGTCTACGGACAGGGGGCTAGTGAGGATGGCTACACCTTC.

This clonotype was recorded a few times. This chain uses TRBV5-1 with TRBJ2-3; maybe TRBD2 (6 bases). Looked up from germline, CDR1 is SGHRS and CDR2 is YFSETQ. This CDR3 is 15 amino acids long. V lost 0 bases to trimming and J lost 6 bases, with 14 bases between them. The CDR3, as DNA: TGCGCCAGCAGCTTGGGGGGACTCCTGGGTGATACGCAGTATTTT. This translates into CASSLGGLLGDTQYF.

The genes are TRBV7-8 and TRBJ2-1; D gene uncertain. Trimming stripped 5 bases from V and 10 bases from J, with 15 bases between. This CDR3 has 13 residues. Germline CDR1 and CDR2: SGHVS and FQNEAQ. CDR3 DNA sequence: TGTGCCAGCAGCCAATCGAGACTTGGGGAGCAGTTCTTC. This translates into CASSQSRLGEQFF.

This clonotype was seen at least ten times. The J gene is TRBJ1-3, the V gene TRBV12-3 or TRBV12-4, with D tentatively TRBD1 (5 bases). The ends were cut back, 6 bases at V and 3 bases at J, with 12 bases in the middle. The CDR3 contains 14 residues. CDR3 loop: CASRPGVVGNTIYF. Here the CDR3 DNA reads TGTGCCAGCAGGCCGGGGGTGGTTGGAAACACCATATATTTT.

In the case of this clonotype: A much larger clone lies a single base off, so this may be a read error. V and J are TRBV6-1 and TRBJ2-1; tentative D call: TRBD1 (5 bases). The germline gives CDR1 MNHNS, CDR2 SASEGT. The CDR3 totals 13 residues. The CDR3 coding sequence is TGTGCCAGCAGTAGTCCCCCAGGGAATGGGCAGTTCTTC. Protein product: CASSSPPGNGQFF.

A word on this clonotype: The junction and the germline gene differ at one end; a read error may be behind it. CDR3 sequence reads: CGSSEFFSSYNEQFF. The CDR3 DNA sequence: TGCGGCAGCAGTGAGTTCTTCAGCTCCTACAATGAGCAGTTCTTC. The chain combines TRBV10-2 with TRBJ2-1; the D is unclear. The germline CDR1 and CDR2 sequences are WSHSY and SAAADI. The CDR3 runs to 15 residues.

This clonotype was detected many times. The chain links TRBV7-7 to TRBJ2-2; D call uncertain. Germline CDR1 reads SSHAT; CDR2 reads FNYEAQ (reference sequence). V was shortened by 5 bases and J by 0 bases, with 13 bases between the two germline ends. There are 16 residues in the CDR3. DNA for the CDR3: TGTGCCAGCAGCGTAGGGCTTGTCGCGAACACCGGGGAGCTGTTTTTT. Amino acid sequence: CASSVGLVANTGELFF.

There are many counts of this clonotype. The V and J genes are TRBV7-8 and TRBJ1-2; D ambiguous. This CDR3 is 13 amino acids long. V was shortened by 5 bases and J by 4 bases, with 11 bases between the two germline ends. Looked up from germline, CDR1 is SGHVS and CDR2 is FQNEAQ. The DNA for the CDR3 is TGTGCCAGCAGCCGAACTGACACCTATGGCTACACCTTC. Protein: CASSRTDTYGYTF.

Turning to this clonotype: A much larger clone lies one base from this, so it may be a read error. The chain carries TRBV28 and TRBJ2-2; unclear D gene. This CDR3 spans 11 amino acids. Trimming removed 5 bases at V and 10 bases at J, with 8 bases between. Germline V gives CDR1 MDHEN, CDR2 SYDVKM. DNA of the CDR3: TGTGCCAGCAGTCTGCTCGAGGAGCTGTTTTTT. Translated: CASSLLEELFF.

This clonotype was counted many times. This rearrangement joins TRBV24-1 to TRBJ1-3, with TRBD1 matching 7 bases. Germline-derived CDR1 and CDR2 are KGHDR and SFDVKD. The length of the CDR3 is 17 residues. Losses at the gene ends were 2 bases for V and 2 bases for J; bases not matched to a gene: 8. The CDR3: CATSDSGQVTAGNTIYF. The CDR3 DNA reads as TGTGCCACCAGTGATTCCGGACAGGTGACGGCTGGAAACACCATATATTTT.

This clonotype has just a few counts. The genes are TRBV15 and TRBJ1-5; D might be TRBD1 (6 bases). V lost 4 bases, J lost 4 bases, and 14 bases lay in between. CDR3 length equals 15 residues. Germline loops: CDR1 LNHNV, CDR2 YYDKDF (reference sequence). CDR3 loop: CATSTTRGLNQPQHF. As DNA, the CDR3 is TGTGCCACCAGCACTACCCGGGGGCTTAATCAGCCCCAGCATTTT.

This clonotype occurred many times. The CDR3 protein is CATSEGVYNEQFF. The CDR3 coding sequence is TGTGCCACCTCCGAAGGGGTTTACAATGAGCAGTTCTTC. V gene TRBV28 combines with J gene TRBJ2-1; TRBD1 is a possible D gene (5 bases). Germline-derived CDR1 and CDR2 are MDHEN and SYDVKM. The CDR3 runs 13 residues. Trimming shortened V by 10 bases and J by 4 bases, and 14 bases separated the two germline ends.

This clonotype was recorded at least ten times. The genes are TRBV29-1 and TRBJ2-1; TRBD2 matches 11 bases. J was trimmed by 4 bases and V by 3 bases; bases with no gene match: 11. Germline-derived CDR1 and CDR2 are SQVTM and ANQGSEA. The CDR3 has 17 amino acids. Written as DNA, the CDR3 is TGCAGCGTTGAGGTAGCGGGAGGGCCCTTCCTATACAATGAGCAGTTCTTC. As protein: CSVEVAGGPFLYNEQFF.